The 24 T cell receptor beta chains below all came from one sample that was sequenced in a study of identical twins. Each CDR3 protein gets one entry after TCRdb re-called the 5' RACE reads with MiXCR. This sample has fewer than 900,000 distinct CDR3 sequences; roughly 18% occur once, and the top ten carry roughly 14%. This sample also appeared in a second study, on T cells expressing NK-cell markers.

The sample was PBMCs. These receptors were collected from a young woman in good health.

CDR3 loop: CASSRSPTGLGTDTQYF. As DNA, the CDR3 is TGCGCCAGCAGCCGATCCCCAACAGGGCTCGGCACAGATACGCAGTATTTT. The rearrangement links TRBV4-3 to TRBJ2-3; D is possibly TRBD1 (6 bases). V was pared by 4 bases and J by 1 base, with 18 bases between. CDR3 length: 17 residues. Per germline, CDR1 LGHNA and CDR2 YSLEER.

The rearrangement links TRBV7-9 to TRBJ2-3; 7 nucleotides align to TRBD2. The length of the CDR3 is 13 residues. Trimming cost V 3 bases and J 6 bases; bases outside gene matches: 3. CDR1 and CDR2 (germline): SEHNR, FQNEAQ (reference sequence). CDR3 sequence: CASSFAGADTQYF. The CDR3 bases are TGTGCCAGCAGCTTTGCGGGAGCTGATACGCAGTATTTT.

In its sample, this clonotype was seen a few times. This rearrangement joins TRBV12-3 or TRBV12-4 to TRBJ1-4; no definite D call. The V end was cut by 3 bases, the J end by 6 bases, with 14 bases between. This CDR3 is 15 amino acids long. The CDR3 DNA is TGTGCCAGCAGTTTTATAAAGGGCGGGGATGAAAAACTGTTTTTT. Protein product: CASSFIKGGDEKLFF.

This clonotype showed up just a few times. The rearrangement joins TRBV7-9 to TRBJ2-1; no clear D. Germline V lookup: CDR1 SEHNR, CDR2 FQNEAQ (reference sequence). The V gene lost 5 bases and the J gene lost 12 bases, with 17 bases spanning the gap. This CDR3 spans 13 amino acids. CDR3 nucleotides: TGTGCCAGCAGCGTACACGAGATGTCTGGGCAGTTCTTC. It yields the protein CASSVHEMSGQFF.

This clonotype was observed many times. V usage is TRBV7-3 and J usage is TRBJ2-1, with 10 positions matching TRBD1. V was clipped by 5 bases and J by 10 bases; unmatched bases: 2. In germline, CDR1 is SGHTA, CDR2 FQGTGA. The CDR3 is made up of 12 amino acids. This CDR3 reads CASSETGGEQFF. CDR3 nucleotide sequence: TGTGCCAGCAGCGAGACAGGGGGCGAGCAGTTCTTC.

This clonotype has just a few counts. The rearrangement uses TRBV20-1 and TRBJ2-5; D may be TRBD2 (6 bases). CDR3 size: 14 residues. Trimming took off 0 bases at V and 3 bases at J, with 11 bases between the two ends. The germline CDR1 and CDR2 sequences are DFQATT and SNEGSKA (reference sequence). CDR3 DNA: TGCAGTGCTAGAGATTGGGGCGGGAAAGAGACCCAGTACTTC. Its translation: CSARDWGGKETQYF.

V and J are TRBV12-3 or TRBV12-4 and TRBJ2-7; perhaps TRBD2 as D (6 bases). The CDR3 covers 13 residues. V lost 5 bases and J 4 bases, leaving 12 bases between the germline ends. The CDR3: CASSLPGVYEQYF. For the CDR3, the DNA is TGTGCCAGCAGTCTCCCGGGAGTATACGAGCAGTACTTC.

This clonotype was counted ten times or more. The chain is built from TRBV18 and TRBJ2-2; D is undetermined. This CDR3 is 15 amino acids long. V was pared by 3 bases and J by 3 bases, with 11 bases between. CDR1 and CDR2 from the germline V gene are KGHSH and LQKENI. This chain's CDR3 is CASSPRMTDTGELFF. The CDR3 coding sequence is TGTGCCAGCTCACCGAGGATGACGGACACCGGGGAGCTGTTTTTT.

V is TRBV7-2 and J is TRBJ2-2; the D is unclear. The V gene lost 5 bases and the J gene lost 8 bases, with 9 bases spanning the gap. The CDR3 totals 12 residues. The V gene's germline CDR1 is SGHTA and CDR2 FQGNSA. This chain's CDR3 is CASSHETGELFF. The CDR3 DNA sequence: TGTGCCAGCAGCCATGAGACAGGGGAGCTGTTTTTT.

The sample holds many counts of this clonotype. DNA of the CDR3: TGTGCCATCAGTGAGTTTGACAGGGGAAACTATGGCTACACCTTC. Amino acids: CAISEFDRGNYGYTF. The rearrangement uses TRBV10-3 and TRBJ1-2; 8 positions match TRBD1. Germline CDR1 is ENHRY and CDR2 is SYGVKD. The V gene end was trimmed by 1 base and the J gene end by 2 bases; junction bases not matched to a gene: 3. CDR3 length equals 15 residues.

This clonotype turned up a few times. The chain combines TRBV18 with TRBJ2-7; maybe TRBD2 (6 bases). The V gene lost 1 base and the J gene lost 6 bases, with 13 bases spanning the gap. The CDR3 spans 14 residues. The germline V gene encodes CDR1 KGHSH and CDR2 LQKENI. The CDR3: CASSPLRDGSEQYF. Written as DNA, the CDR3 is TGTGCCAGCTCACCACTGCGGGATGGCTCCGAGCAGTACTTC.

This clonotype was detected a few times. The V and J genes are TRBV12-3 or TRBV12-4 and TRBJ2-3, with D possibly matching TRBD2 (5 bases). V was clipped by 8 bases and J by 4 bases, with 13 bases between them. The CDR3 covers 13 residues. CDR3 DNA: TGTGCCAGCGCAACCCGACTACCAGATACGCAGTATTTT. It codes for CASATRLPDTQYF.

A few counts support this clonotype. DNA for the CDR3: TGTGCCAGCAGCCTATCCGGCGGCGGGAGCTCCTACGAGCAGTACTTC. This encodes CASSLSGGGSSYEQYF. The V gene is TRBV6-1, the J gene TRBJ2-7; 7 bases fit TRBD2. The length of the CDR3 is 16 residues. CDR1 and CDR2 (germline): MNHNS, SASEGT. Germline trimming cut 6 bases from V and 0 bases from J; bases unmatched to any gene: 11.

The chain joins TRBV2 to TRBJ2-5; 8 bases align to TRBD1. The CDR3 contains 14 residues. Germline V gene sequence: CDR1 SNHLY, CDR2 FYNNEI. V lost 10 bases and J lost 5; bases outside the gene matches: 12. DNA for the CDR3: TGTGCCAACCGACAGGGGACTTCGGGTGAGACCCAGTACTTC. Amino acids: CANRQGTSGETQYF.

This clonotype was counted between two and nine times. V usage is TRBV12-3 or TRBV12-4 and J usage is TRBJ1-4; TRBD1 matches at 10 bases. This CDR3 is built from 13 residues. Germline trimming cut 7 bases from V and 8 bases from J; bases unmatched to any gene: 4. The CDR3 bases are TGTGCCAGCAAGGGACAGGGGACCGAAAAACTGTTTTTT. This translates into CASKGQGTEKLFF.

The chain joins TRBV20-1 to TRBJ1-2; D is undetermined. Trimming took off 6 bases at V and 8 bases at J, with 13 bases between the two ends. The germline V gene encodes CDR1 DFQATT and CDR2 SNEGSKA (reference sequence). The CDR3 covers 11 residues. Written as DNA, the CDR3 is TGCAGTGCACCGAGAGAAGTGGGCTACACCTTC. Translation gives CSAPREVGYTF.

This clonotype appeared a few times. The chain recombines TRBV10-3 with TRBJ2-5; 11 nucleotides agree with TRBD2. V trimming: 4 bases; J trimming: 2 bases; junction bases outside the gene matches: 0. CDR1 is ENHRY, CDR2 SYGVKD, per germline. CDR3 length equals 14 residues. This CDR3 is CAISGLAGQETQYF. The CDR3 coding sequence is TGTGCCATCAGTGGACTAGCGGGGCAAGAGACCCAGTACTTC.

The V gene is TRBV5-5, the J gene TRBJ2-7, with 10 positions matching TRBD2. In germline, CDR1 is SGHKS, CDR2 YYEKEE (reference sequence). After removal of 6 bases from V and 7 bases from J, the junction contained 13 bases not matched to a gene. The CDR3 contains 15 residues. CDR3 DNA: TGTGCCAGCATCTGGAGGGTTAGCGGGAGGTGGGAGCAGTACTTC. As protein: CASIWRVSGRWEQYF.

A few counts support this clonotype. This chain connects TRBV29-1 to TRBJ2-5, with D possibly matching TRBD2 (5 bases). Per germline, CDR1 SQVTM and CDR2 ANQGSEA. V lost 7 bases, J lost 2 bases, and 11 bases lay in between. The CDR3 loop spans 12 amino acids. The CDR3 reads CSAGLGQETQYF. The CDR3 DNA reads TGCAGCGCCGGACTGGGTCAAGAGACCCAGTACTTC.

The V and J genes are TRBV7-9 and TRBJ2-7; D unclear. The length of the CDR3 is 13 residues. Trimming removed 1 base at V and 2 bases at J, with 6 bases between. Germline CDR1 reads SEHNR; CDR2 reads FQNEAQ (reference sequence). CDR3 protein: CASSLGHPYEQYF. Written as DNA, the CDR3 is TGTGCCAGCAGCTTAGGACATCCCTACGAGCAGTACTTC. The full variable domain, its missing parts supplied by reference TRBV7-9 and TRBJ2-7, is DTGVSQNPRHKITKRGQNVTFRCDPISEHNRLYWYRQTLGQGPEFLTYFQNEAQLEKSRLLSDRFSAERPKGSFSTLEIQRTEQGDSAMYLCASSLGHPYEQYFGPGTRLTVT.

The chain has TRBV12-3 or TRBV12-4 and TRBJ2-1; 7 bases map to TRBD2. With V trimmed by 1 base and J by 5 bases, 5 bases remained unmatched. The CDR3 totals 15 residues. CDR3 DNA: TGTGCCAGCAGTTTAGAGGCTAGCGGCAACAATGAGCAGTTCTTC. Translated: CASSLEASGNNEQFF.

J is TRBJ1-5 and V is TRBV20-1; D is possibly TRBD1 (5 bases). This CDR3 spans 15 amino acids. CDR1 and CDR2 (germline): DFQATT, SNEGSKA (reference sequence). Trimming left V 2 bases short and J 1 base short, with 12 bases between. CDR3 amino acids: CSARTGRGSNQPQHF. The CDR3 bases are TGCAGTGCTAGAACGGGGCGCGGGAGCAATCAGCCCCAGCATTTT.

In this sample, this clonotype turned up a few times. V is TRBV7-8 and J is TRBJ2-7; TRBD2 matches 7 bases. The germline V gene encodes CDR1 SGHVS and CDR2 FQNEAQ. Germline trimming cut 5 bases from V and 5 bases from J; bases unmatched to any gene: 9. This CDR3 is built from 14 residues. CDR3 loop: CASSHRTRTHEQYF. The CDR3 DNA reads TGTGCCAGCAGCCACCGGACTAGAACCCACGAGCAGTACTTC.

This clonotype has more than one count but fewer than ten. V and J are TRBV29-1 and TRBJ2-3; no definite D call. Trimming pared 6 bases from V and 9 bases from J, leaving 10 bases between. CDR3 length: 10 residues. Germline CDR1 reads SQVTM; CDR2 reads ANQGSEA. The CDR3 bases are TGCAGCGTGGGAAGGGAAACGCAGTATTTT. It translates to CSVGRETQYF.